These 15 T cell receptor beta chains came from one sample sequenced in a study of blood T cell repertoires in COVID-19. Clones were sequenced by immunoSEQ multiplex PCR, and TCRdb holds only the in-frame ones, with some missing. There are almost 350,000 clones in the sample; about nine tenths occur only once, and 3% to 4% lies in the top ten. The sample comprised peripheral blood. These TCRs come from a woman in her sixties or seventies with COVID-19, enrolled during active disease.

J is TRBJ1-1 and V is TRBV25-1; D is uncertain. This CDR3 has 13 amino acids. Trimming removed 7 bases from V and 4 bases from J, with 13 bases in between. Germline CDR1 MGHDK, CDR2 SYGVNS. The CDR3, as DNA: TGTGCCAGCACCTCGCGGTTAGGCACTGAAGCTTTCTTT. It codes for CASTSRLGTEAFF.

This chain joins TRBV6-5 and TRBJ1-1; D gene uncertain. The germline V gene encodes CDR1 MNHEY and CDR2 SVGAGI. V was trimmed by 2 bases and J by 3 bases, leaving 10 bases between them. The CDR3 spans 14 residues. CDR3: CASSYGRVDTEAFF. The CDR3 DNA reads as TGTGCCAGCAGTTACGGGCGCGTGGACACTGAAGCTTTCTTT.

The chain joins TRBV27 to TRBJ1-3; D ambiguous. Per the germline V gene, CDR1 is MNHEY and CDR2 is SMNVEV (reference sequence). The CDR3 has 13 residues. The V and J ends lost 0 bases and 3 bases respectively, with 3 bases between them. The CDR3 region has the DNA TGTGCCAGCAGTTTATCCGGTGGAAACACCATATATTTT. Protein product: CASSLSGGNTIYF.

The gene calls are TRBV5-1 and TRBJ1-6; a possible D gene is TRBD1 (6 bases). Between the trimmed V and J ends, which lost 2 bases and 6 bases, there was a span of 15 bases. Germline lookup yields CDR1 SGHRS and CDR2 YFSETQ. The CDR3 is 16 residues long. The CDR3 spells CASSFTAGVPNSPLHF. DNA for the CDR3: TGCGCCAGCAGCTTCACAGCAGGGGTTCCTAATTCACCCCTCCACTTT.

J is TRBJ1-5 and V is TRBV30, with 10 bases that match TRBD1. The V and J ends lost 3 bases and 6 bases, in that order; junction bases with no gene match: 8. CDR3 length: 15 residues. The V gene's germline CDR1 is GTSNPN and CDR2 SVGIG (reference sequence). This CDR3 is CAWRRPGTGVQPQHF. The CDR3 nucleotides read TGTGCCTGGAGGCGGCCCGGGACAGGGGTTCAGCCCCAGCATTTT.

This chain uses TRBV7-2 with TRBJ2-5, with TRBD1 identical over 11 bases. Germline trimming cut 4 bases from V and 4 bases from J; bases unmatched to any gene: 11. CDR3 length equals 17 residues. Germline V gene data show CDR1 as SGHTA and CDR2 as FQGNSA. The CDR3 here is CASSYFPRDRGSETQYF. The CDR3 region has the DNA TGTGCCAGCAGCTATTTCCCCCGGGACAGGGGGTCAGAGACCCAGTACTTC.

This chain connects TRBV7-3 to TRBJ1-4; TRBD1 agrees at 10 bases. The ends lost 4 bases at V and 8 bases at J; junction bases unmatched: 1. The germline V gene encodes CDR1 SGHTA and CDR2 FQGTGA. The CDR3 is made up of 13 amino acids. The CDR3 sequence is CASSSGQGEKLFF. In DNA, the CDR3 is TGTGCCAGCAGCTCGGGACAGGGGGAAAAACTGTTTTTT. Combining the CDR3 with reference TRBV7-3 and TRBJ1-4 gives the whole variable domain GAGVSQTPSNKVTEKGKYVELRCDPISGHTALYWYRQSLGQGPEFLIYFQGTGAADDSGLPNDRFFAVRPEGSVSTLKIQRTERGDSAVYLCASSSGQGEKLFFGSGTQLSVL.

The chain employs TRBV2 and TRBJ1-5, with TRBD1 as a possible D gene (5 bases). V lost 6 bases to trimming and J lost 2 bases, with 14 bases between them. This CDR3 is built from 15 residues. Germline assignment: CDR1 SNHLY and CDR2 FYNNEI. The CDR3 sequence: CASSQRGGGNQPQHF. In nucleotides, the CDR3 is TGTGCCAGCAGCCAGAGGGGAGGCGGCAATCAGCCCCAGCATTTT.

The count of this clone is one. This chain connects TRBV6-5 to TRBJ1-2; 7 bases align to TRBD1. The ends lost 5 bases at V and 7 bases at J; junction bases unmatched: 4. In germline, CDR1 is MNHEY, CDR2 SVGAGI. The CDR3 extends over 12 amino acids. The CDR3 spells CASSTSGGGYTF. CDR3 DNA sequence: TGTGCCAGCAGTACCTCAGGGGGTGGCTACACCTTC.

The J gene is TRBJ1-1, the V gene TRBV5-1, with 7 positions matching TRBD1. With V trimmed by 4 bases and J by 5 bases, 8 bases remained unmatched. Germline assignment: CDR1 SGHRS and CDR2 YFSETQ. The CDR3 covers 14 residues. CDR3: CASSTTTGSTEAFF. The CDR3 region has the DNA TGCGCCAGCAGCACCACGACAGGGAGTACTGAAGCTTTCTTT.

This sequence joins TRBV5-1 and TRBJ2-1; 8 positions match TRBD2. The CDR3 consists of 15 residues. Germline trimming cut 1 base from V and 6 bases from J; bases unmatched to any gene: 6. Germline V lookup: CDR1 SGHRS, CDR2 YFSETQ. CDR3 nucleotides: TGCGCCAGCAGCTTGACGACGGGGGGGCTCAATGAGCAGTTCTTC. Its translation is CASSLTTGGLNEQFF.

The genes are TRBV6-5 and TRBJ1-1, with D unclear. The CDR3 is 15 amino acids. In germline, CDR1 is MNHEY, CDR2 SVGAGI. V was clipped by 7 bases and J by 4 bases, with 19 bases between them. CDR3 bases: TGTGCCAGCACCTCTCGGGAGATCCCGGGCACTGAAGCTTTCTTT. Encoded protein: CASTSREIPGTEAFF.

This sequence joins TRBV7-9 and TRBJ1-1; 7 positions agree with TRBD1. This CDR3 region has 15 residues. Germline V gene data show CDR1 as SEHNR and CDR2 as FQNEAQ (reference sequence). V lost 0 bases to trimming and J lost 3 bases; unmatched junction nucleotides: 4. The CDR3 DNA is TGTGCCAGCAGCTTAGCGACAGGGTTGTACACTGAAGCTTTCTTT. It codes for CASSLATGLYTEAFF.

CDR3 sequence (DNA): TGTGCCAGCAGTTGGGGACAGGCCACTTCTGGAAACACCATATATTTT. Its protein is CASSWGQATSGNTIYF. V usage is TRBV6-2 or TRBV6-3 and J usage is TRBJ1-3; the match to TRBD1 covers 8 bases. The CDR3 totals 16 residues. After removal of 4 bases from V and 1 base from J, the junction contained 6 bases not matched to a gene. Per the germline V gene, CDR1 is MNHEY and CDR2 is SVGEGT.

The CDR3 nucleotides read TGTGCCAGCTCACCACTCGGGACAGCTCTTAATGGAAACACCATATATTTT. It codes for CASSPLGTALNGNTIYF. This sequence joins TRBV18 and TRBJ1-3, with 7 bases that match TRBD1. The J segment lost 3 bases and the V segment lost 1 base, leaving 9 bases of the junction unmatched. Germline V lookup: CDR1 KGHSH, CDR2 LQKENI. This CDR3 region has 17 residues.